The 9 T cell receptor beta chains below come from one sample, sequenced in a study of human T cells and chemical hapten exposure (dated by TCRdb to 2020 to 2023). Library creation used RACE. The data were produced on a NextSeq 500. TCRdb reworked the public reads: Q25 trimming with fastp, MiXCR clone assembly, productive beta chains retained. Under each unique CDR3 protein, matching rows form one entry showing the most common genes and DNA. The sample profile shows around 100,000 distinct CDR3 sequences; approximately 11% of them were found once. The ten top clones hold under 4.5% of the sample. The sample's time point label, decoded: patch test 1, 2 weeks after DPC sensitization. The sample's treatment or condition label, decoded: therapeutic diphenylcyclopropenone sensitization with weekly scalp DPC. The sequencing here drew on whole blood, taken in connection with sensitization to the hapten diphenylcyclopropenone (DPC). All receptors derive from a middle-aged woman with alopecia areata. Some clones in this sample may be carry-over from other donors' samples.

This clonotype was picked up a small number of times. CDR3 sequence reads: CSANPGRWEKLFF. The CDR3 DNA sequence: TGCAGTGCTAACCCGGGCCGGTGGGAAAAACTGTTTTTT. The genes are TRBV20-1 and TRBJ1-4; D unclear. The CDR3 length is 13 residues. Germline-derived CDR1 and CDR2 are DFQATT and SNEGSKA (reference sequence). The ends were cut back, 4 bases at V and 8 bases at J, with 14 bases in the middle.

This clonotype has only a few counts. The CDR3 coding sequence is TGTGCCAGCAGTTTAGCGGGGACAGGGTTATATAATTCACCCCTCCACTTT. Encoded protein: CASSLAGTGLYNSPLHF. The rearrangement links TRBV28 to TRBJ1-6, with TRBD1 identical over 9 bases. The CDR3 totals 17 residues. V lost 2 bases and J lost 4; bases outside the gene matches: 6. Germline V gene lookup returns CDR1 MDHEN and CDR2 SYDVKM.

V gene TRBV29-1 combines with J gene TRBJ2-7; D is possibly TRBD1 (5 bases). This CDR3 is built from 13 residues. The ends were cut back, 3 bases at V and 0 bases at J, with 9 bases in the middle. Germline V gene data show CDR1 as SQVTM and CDR2 as ANQGSEA. CDR3 nucleotide sequence: TGCAGCGTTGAGACAGACCGCTCCTACGAGCAGTACTTC. It specifies CSVETDRSYEQYF.

There are a few counts of this clonotype. V usage is TRBV11-2 and J usage is TRBJ1-2, with 8 nucleotides matching TRBD1. The trim removed 5 bases at V and 4 bases at J, leaving 12 bases unmatched. The CDR3 is 16 residues long. Looked up from germline, CDR1 is SGHAT and CDR2 is FQNNGV. CDR3 sequence reads: CASSPTGTGAPYGYTF. The CDR3 coding sequence is TGTGCCAGCAGCCCAACCGGGACAGGCGCGCCCTATGGCTACACCTTC.

This clonotype was counted many times. The chain has TRBV7-2 and TRBJ1-6, with D maybe TRBD1 (5 bases). CDR1 and CDR2 from the germline V gene are SGHTA and FQGNSA. With 5 bases removed from V and 7 bases from J, the gap between germline ends came to 15 bases. The CDR3 sequence is 15 residues long. The CDR3 DNA is TGTGCCAGCAGCCGGGGCTGGACGGGCAATTCACCCCTCCACTTT. Amino acid sequence: CASSRGWTGNSPLHF.

This clonotype came up many times. V usage is TRBV14 and J usage is TRBJ1-2; D uncertain. The germline gives CDR1 SGHDN, CDR2 FVKESK. CDR3 length: 13 residues. With 1 base removed from V and 3 bases from J, the gap between germline ends came to 6 bases. The CDR3 DNA reads as TGTGCCAGCAGCCAAGTTTGGGACTATGGCTACACCTTC. Protein: CASSQVWDYGYTF.

V usage is TRBV6-2 or TRBV6-3 and J usage is TRBJ1-1; TRBD1 is a possible D gene (5 bases). The CDR3 length is 15 residues. Per germline, CDR1 MNHEY and CDR2 SVGEGT. The V and J ends lost 8 bases and 1 base respectively, with 17 bases between them. For the CDR3, the DNA is TGTGCCAGCCGCCATGGGGGGACGTCGAACACTGAAGCTTTCTTT. Protein sequence: CASRHGGTSNTEAFF.

V usage is TRBV6-2 or TRBV6-3 and J usage is TRBJ2-7; TRBD2 might be the D (6 bases). The CDR3 length is 13 residues. CDR1 is MNHEY, CDR2 SVGEGT, per germline. Trimming stripped 7 bases from V and 2 bases from J, with 12 bases between. CDR3 amino acids: CASILSGTYEQYF. The CDR3 DNA is TGTGCCAGCATTCTTAGCGGAACCTACGAGCAGTACTTC.

The CDR3 is CASSLQLAGVTGELFF. CDR3 nucleotide sequence: TGTGCCAGCAGTCTTCAACTAGCGGGGGTCACCGGGGAGCTGTTTTTT. J is TRBJ2-2 and V is TRBV27; TRBD2 aligns across 11 bases. V shed 5 bases and J 4 bases; nucleotides not matched to a gene: 6. The CDR3 has 16 amino acids. Germline values: CDR1 MNHEY, CDR2 SMNVEV (reference sequence).